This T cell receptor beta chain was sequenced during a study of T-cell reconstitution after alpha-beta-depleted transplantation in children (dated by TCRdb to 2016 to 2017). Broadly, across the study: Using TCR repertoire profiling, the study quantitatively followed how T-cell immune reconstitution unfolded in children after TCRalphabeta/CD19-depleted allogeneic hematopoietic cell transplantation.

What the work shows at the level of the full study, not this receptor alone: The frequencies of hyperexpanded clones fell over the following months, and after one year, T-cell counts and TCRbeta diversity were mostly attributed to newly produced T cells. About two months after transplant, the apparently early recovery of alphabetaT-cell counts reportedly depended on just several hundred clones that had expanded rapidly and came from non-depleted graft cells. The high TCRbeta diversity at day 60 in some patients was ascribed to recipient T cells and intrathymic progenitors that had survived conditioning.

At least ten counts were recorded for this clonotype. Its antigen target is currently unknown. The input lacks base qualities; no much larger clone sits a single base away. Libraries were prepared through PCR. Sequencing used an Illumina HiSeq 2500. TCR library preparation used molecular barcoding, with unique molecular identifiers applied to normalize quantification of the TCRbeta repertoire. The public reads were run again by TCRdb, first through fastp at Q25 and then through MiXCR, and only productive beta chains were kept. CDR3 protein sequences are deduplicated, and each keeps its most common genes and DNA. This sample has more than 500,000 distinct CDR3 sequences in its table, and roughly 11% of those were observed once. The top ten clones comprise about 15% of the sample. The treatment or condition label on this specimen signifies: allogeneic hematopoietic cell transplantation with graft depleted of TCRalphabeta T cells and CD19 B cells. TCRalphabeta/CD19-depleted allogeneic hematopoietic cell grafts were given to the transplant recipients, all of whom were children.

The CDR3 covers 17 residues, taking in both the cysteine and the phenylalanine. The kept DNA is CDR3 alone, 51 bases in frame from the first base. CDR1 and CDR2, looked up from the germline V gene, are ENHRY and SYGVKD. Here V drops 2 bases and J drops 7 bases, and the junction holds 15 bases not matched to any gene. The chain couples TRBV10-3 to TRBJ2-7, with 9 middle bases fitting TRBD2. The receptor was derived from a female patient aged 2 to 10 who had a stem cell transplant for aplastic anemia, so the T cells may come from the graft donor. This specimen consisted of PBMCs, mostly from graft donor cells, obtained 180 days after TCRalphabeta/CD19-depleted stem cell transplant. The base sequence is TGTGCCATCAGTGAGCCCAGACTAGCGGAAGCGCCGGGGGAGCAGTACTTC. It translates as CAISEPRLAEAPGEQYF.